This T cell receptor (beta chain) is from a study of blood T cell repertoires in COVID-19. The J segment lost 1 base and the V segment lost 1 base, leaving 2 bases of the junction unmatched. The CDR3 has 16 amino acids. Germline values: CDR1 SGHVS, CDR2 FNYEAQ. Profiled with immunoSEQ multiplex PCR; TCRdb holds only in-frame clones, not every one. The table lists around 260,000 clones, around 86% of them singletons. Sequencing was performed on peripheral blood. V and J are TRBV7-6 and TRBJ2-2; TRBD2 matches at 8 bases. This receptor was identified in a man between 18 and 35 years old with active or convalescent COVID-19. CDR3 sequence: CASSLGTSGNTGELFF. The CDR3 DNA reads TGTGCCAGCAGCTTAGGTACTAGCGGGAACACCGGGGAGCTGTTTTTT.